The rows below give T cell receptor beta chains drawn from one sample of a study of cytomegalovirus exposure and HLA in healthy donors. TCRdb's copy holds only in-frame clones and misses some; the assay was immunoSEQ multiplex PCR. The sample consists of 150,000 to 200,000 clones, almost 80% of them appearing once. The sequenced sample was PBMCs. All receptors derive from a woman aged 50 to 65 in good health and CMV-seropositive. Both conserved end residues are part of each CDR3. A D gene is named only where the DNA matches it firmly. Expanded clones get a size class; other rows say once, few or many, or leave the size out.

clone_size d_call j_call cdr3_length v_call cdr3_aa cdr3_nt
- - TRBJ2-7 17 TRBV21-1 CASSLCSRGSSLYEQYF TGTGCCAGCTCCCTATGTAGCAGGGGTTCTTCCCTCTACGAGCAGTACTTC
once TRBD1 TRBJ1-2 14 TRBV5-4 CASSLGQGNYGYTF TGTGCCAGCAGCTTGGGACAGGGAAACTATGGCTACACCTTC
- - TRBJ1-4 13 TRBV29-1 CSVGTGRDGKLFF TGCAGCGTTGGGACGGGGAGAGATGGAAAACTGTTTTTT
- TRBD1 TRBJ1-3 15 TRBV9 CASSTGDGSGNTIYF TGTGCCAGCAGCACAGGGGACGGCTCTGGAAACACCATATATTTT
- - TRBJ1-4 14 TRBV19 CASSIGRANEKLFF TGTGCCAGTAGTATAGGGAGGGCTAATGAAAAACTGTTTTTT
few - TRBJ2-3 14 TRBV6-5 CASWDGYRADTQYF TGTGCCAGTTGGGACGGCTACAGGGCAGATACGCAGTATTTT
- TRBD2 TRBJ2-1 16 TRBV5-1 CASSPQTSGGAGEQFF TGCGCCAGCAGCCCACAGACTAGCGGGGGGGCGGGTGAGCAGTTCTTC
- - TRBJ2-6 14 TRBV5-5 CASSLNQGANVLTF TGTGCCAGCAGCTTGAACCAGGGGGCCAACGTCCTGACTTTC
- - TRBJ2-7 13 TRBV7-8 CASSPLAPGEQYF TGTGCCAGCAGCCCGCTAGCCCCTGGCGAGCAGTACTTC
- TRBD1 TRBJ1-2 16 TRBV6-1 CASSEIGTGNIYGYTF TGTGCCAGCAGTGAAATAGGGACAGGGAATATCTATGGCTACACCTTC
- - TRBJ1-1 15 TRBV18 CASSPSPDRGTEAFF TGTGCCAGCTCACCGTCTCCGGACAGAGGCACTGAAGCTTTCTTT
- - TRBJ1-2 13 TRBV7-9 CASSLVRGYGYTF TGTGCCAGCAGCTTAGTCCGGGGCTATGGCTACACCTTC
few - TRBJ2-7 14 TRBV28 CASTSSGSSYEQYF TGTGCCAGCACCTCCTCGGGGAGCTCCTACGAGCAGTACTTC
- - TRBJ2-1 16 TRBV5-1 CASSLFATSSYNEQFF TGCGCCAGCAGCTTGTTTGCCACCAGCTCCTACAATGAGCAGTTCTTC
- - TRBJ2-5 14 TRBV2 CASSESVPTETQYF TGTGCCAGCAGTGAAAGCGTGCCGACGGAGACCCAGTACTTC
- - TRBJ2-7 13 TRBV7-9 CASSLTGTYEQYF TGTGCCAGCAGCTTAACCGGGACCTACGAGCAGTACTTC
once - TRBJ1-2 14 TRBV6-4 CASSDYPGGGGYTF TGTGCCAGCAGTGACTACCCAGGAGGAGGTGGCTACACCTTC